The rows below give T cell receptor beta chains drawn from one sample of a study of blood T cell repertoires in COVID-19. Profiled with immunoSEQ multiplex PCR; TCRdb holds only in-frame clones, not every one. Among 250,000 to 350,000 clones, about nine tenths were seen once, and the ten largest hold around 11%. The sequenced material came from peripheral blood. The receptors originated from a woman younger than 45 with COVID-19, enrolled during active disease. CDR3s include the opening cysteine and the closing phenylalanine or tryptophan. A D gene is named only where the DNA matches it firmly.

length | D | J | V | DNA | CDR3
18 | TRBD2 | TRBJ2-2 | TRBV9 | TGTGCCAGCAGCGTAGAGGGTTGGCTAGCGGGAGGTACCGGGGAGCTGTTTTTT | CASSVEGWLAGGTGELFF
13 | TRBD2 | TRBJ2-7 | TRBV12-3/TRBV12-4 | TGTGCCAGCGCACCGGGGGGGGGCTACGAGCAGTACTTC | CASAPGGGYEQYF
15 | - | TRBJ1-1 | TRBV11-3 | TGTGCCAGCAGCTATCGTGGAGCGGAGAACACTGAAGCTTTCTTT | CASSYRGAENTEAFF
17 | - | TRBJ1-1 | TRBV18 | TGTGCCAGCTCACCCCTAGGTATAGGGCCCAGGGACACTGAAGCTTTCTTT | CASSPLGIGPRDTEAFF
13 | - | TRBJ2-7 | TRBV9 | TGTGCCAGCAGCGTAGCTCTCAGTTCTGGGCAGTACTTC | CASSVALSSGQYF
15 | TRBD1 | TRBJ2-7 | TRBV19 | TGTGCCAGTAGCCCAGGCCCGGGACAGGGGTACGAGCAGTACTTC | CASSPGPGQGYEQYF
16 | TRBD1 | TRBJ1-5 | TRBV6-6 | TGTGCCAGCAGTTCCCCGCAGGGGGCGGGCAATCAGCCCCAGCATTTT | CASSSPQGAGNQPQHF
14 | - | TRBJ2-1 | TRBV7-8 | TGTGCCAGCAGCTTGGCCGAGCGGCTCGATGAGCAGTTCTTC | CASSLAERLDEQFF
13 | - | TRBJ1-5 | TRBV7-6 | TGTGCCAGCAGCTCCGAGATAAATCAGCCCCAGCATTTT | CASSSEINQPQHF
15 | TRBD2 | TRBJ2-7 | TRBV5-1 | TGCGCCAGCAGCTTGACGGGAGGTCGAGATCGCGAGCAGTACTTC | CASSLTGGRDREQYF
14 | - | TRBJ2-1 | TRBV6-5 | TGTGCCAGCACCTTCGGACAGTACGACAATGAGCAGTTCTTC | CASTFGQYDNEQFF
16 | - | TRBJ1-5 | TRBV18 | TGTGCCAGCTCACCGGGGGAGGGAAGGGGTAATCAGCCCCAGCATTTT | CASSPGEGRGNQPQHF